This TCR beta chain was sequenced in a study of blood T cell repertoires in COVID-19. In the study overall: Italy, Spain and the United States were the sources of the convalescent and acute COVID-19 samples. From T cells, B-cell-depleted T cells, or PBMCs came the material, which was cDNA or gDNA.

Measured with immunoSEQ multiplex PCR; TCRdb has only the in-frame clones, and not every one. Altogether some 270,000 clones are present, roughly 84% being singletons, with the ten largest covering more than 1.5%. Germline V gene sequence: CDR1 SGHRS, CDR2 YFSETQ. The CDR3 contains 15 residues. Trimming removed 5 bases at V and 6 bases at J, with 18 bases between. Sequencing was carried out using peripheral blood. The chain has TRBV5-1 and TRBJ1-5, with D perhaps TRBD1 (6 bases). The origin of this receptor is a middle-aged woman who had recovered from COVID-19. The CDR3 region has the DNA TGCGCCAGCAGTTTCGACGGGGGGCGGGCTCAGCCCCAGCATTTT. It specifies CASSFDGGRAQPQHF. Drawing the rest from reference TRBV5-1 and TRBJ1-5, the complete variable domain is KAGVTQTPRYLIKTRGQQVTLSCSPISGHRSVSWYQQTPGQGLQFLFEYFSETQRNKGNFPGRFSGRQFSNSRSEMNVSTLELGDSALYLCASSFDGGRAQPQHFGDGTRLSIL.